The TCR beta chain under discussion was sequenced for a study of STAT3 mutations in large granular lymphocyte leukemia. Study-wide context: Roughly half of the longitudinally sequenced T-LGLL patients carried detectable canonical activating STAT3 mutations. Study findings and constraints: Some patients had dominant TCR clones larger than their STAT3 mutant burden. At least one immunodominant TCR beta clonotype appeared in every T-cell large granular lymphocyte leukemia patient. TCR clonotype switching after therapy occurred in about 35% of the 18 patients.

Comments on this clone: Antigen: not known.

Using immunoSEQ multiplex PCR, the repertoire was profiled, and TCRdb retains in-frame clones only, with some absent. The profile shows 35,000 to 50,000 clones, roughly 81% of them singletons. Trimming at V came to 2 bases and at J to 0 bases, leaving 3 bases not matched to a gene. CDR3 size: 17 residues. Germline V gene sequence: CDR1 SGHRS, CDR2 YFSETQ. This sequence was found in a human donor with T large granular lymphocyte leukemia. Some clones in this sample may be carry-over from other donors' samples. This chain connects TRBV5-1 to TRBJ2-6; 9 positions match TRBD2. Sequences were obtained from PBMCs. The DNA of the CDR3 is TGCGCCAGCAGCTTTAGCGGGGGTAGCTCTGGGGCCAACGTCCTGACTTTC. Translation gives CASSFSGGSSGANVLTF.